Listed below are T cell receptor beta chains from one sample, sequenced in a study of blood T cell repertoires in COVID-19. The assay was immunoSEQ multiplex PCR, and TCRdb's table has in-frame clones only and misses some. The sample carries roughly 20,000 clones, 89% recorded once. Sequencing used peripheral blood. The receptors were sampled from a human donor with active COVID-19. The donor label of this sample is uncertain. Each CDR3 is given without its conserved first and last residue. Each record gives: J gene, CDR3 length, V gene, CDR3 protein.

j_gene: TRBJ2-3
len: 17
v_gene: TRBV11-3
CDR3aa: ASSLRTSGRAGGTDTQY

j_gene: TRBJ1-5
len: 11
v_gene: TRBV6-6
CDR3aa: ASSTENNQPQH

j_gene: TRBJ1-1
len: 13
v_gene: TRBV5-1
CDR3aa: ASSLRSGGSTEAF

j_gene: TRBJ1-4
len: 10
v_gene: TRBV7-2
CDR3aa: ASSSRLEKLF

j_gene: TRBJ2-7
len: 11
v_gene: TRBV6-1
CDR3aa: ASSERGTYEQY

j_gene: TRBJ1-2
len: 13
v_gene: TRBV6-5
CDR3aa: ASSYGRVPNYGYT

j_gene: TRBJ1-1
len: 12
v_gene: TRBV4-2
CDR3aa: ASSQKDSYTEAF

j_gene: TRBJ2-3
len: 13
v_gene: TRBV3-1/TRBV3-2
CDR3aa: ASSSSGGGTDTQY

j_gene: TRBJ1-2
len: 11
v_gene: TRBV19
CDR3aa: ASRGLDSDGYT

j_gene: TRBJ2-7
len: 13
v_gene: TRBV5-1
CDR3aa: ASSLDNAFSYEQY

j_gene: TRBJ1-1
len: 11
v_gene: TRBV12-3/TRBV12-4
CDR3aa: ASRNRVNTEAF

j_gene: TRBJ2-2
len: 13
v_gene: TRBV5-6
CDR3aa: ASSLAGAPTGELF

j_gene: TRBJ2-3
len: 15
v_gene: TRBV7-9
CDR3aa: ASSLDQTSGGADTQY

j_gene: TRBJ2-5
len: 12
v_gene: TRBV28
CDR3aa: ASRPSGGRETQY

j_gene: TRBJ2-3
len: 14
v_gene: TRBV28
CDR3aa: ASSPWTGDVADTQY

j_gene: TRBJ1-1
len: 10
v_gene: TRBV11-2
CDR3aa: ASSRGATEAF

j_gene: TRBJ1-2
len: 11
v_gene: TRBV14
CDR3aa: ASSLGTGRGYT

j_gene: TRBJ1-3
len: 13
v_gene: TRBV6-2/TRBV6-3
CDR3aa: ASSFRVYSGNTIY

j_gene: TRBJ2-3
len: 12
v_gene: TRBV5-1
CDR3aa: ASSLDRETDTQY

j_gene: TRBJ2-4
len: 11
v_gene: TRBV6-5
CDR3aa: GRGDRAKNIQY

j_gene: TRBJ2-7
len: 14
v_gene: TRBV11-2
CDR3aa: ASSALGTGDAHEQY

j_gene: TRBJ2-7
len: 10
v_gene: TRBV27
CDR3aa: ASSLPRGEQY

j_gene: TRBJ2-2
len: 14
v_gene: TRBV18
CDR3aa: ASSPNGGANTGELF

j_gene: TRBJ2-1
len: 17
v_gene: TRBV11-3
CDR3aa: ASSLEVHGTGPAYNEQF

j_gene: TRBJ1-6
len: 13
v_gene: TRBV6-5
CDR3aa: ASSTNRGTASPLH

j_gene: TRBJ1-2
len: 12
v_gene: TRBV15
CDR3aa: ATSGMRRNYGYT

j_gene: TRBJ1-2
len: 11
v_gene: TRBV27
CDR3aa: ASSFEGNYGYT

j_gene: TRBJ2-5
len: 12
v_gene: TRBV5-1
CDR3aa: ASGTQGARETQY

j_gene: TRBJ2-1
len: 14
v_gene: TRBV10-1
CDR3aa: ASRHVLDSSYNEQF

j_gene: TRBJ2-3
len: 15
v_gene: TRBV5-1
CDR3aa: ASSLEWLGASSDTQY

j_gene: TRBJ2-7
len: 16
v_gene: TRBV11-3
CDR3aa: ASSALGEGDYGNYEQY

j_gene: TRBJ2-1
len: 12
v_gene: TRBV24-1
CDR3aa: ATSDFHSGNEQF

j_gene: TRBJ2-2
len: 13
v_gene: TRBV4-1
CDR3aa: ASRPGILGPGELF

j_gene: TRBJ2-7
len: 13
v_gene: TRBV21-1
CDR3aa: ASSKMRVPSYEQY

j_gene: TRBJ2-7
len: 14
v_gene: TRBV21-1
CDR3aa: ASSEPGTSGSNEQY

j_gene: TRBJ1-6
len: 14
v_gene: TRBV28
CDR3aa: ASSFRGDRDGSPLH

j_gene: TRBJ2-5
len: 12
v_gene: TRBV6-6
CDR3aa: ASSYLGGQETQY

j_gene: TRBJ2-1
len: 14
v_gene: TRBV9
CDR3aa: ASSGSGKEPYNEQF

j_gene: TRBJ2-7
len: 12
v_gene: TRBV10-2
CDR3aa: ASRAQAGGHEQY

j_gene: TRBJ2-3
len: 14
v_gene: TRBV5-1
CDR3aa: ASSLGGQGASDTQY

j_gene: TRBJ2-5
len: 12
v_gene: TRBV5-4
CDR3aa: ASSLESNRETQY

j_gene: TRBJ2-5
len: 14
v_gene: TRBV15
CDR3aa: ATSRDGREGEETQY